Listed below are T cell receptor beta chains from one sample, sequenced in a study of blood T cell repertoires in COVID-19. Measured with immunoSEQ multiplex PCR; TCRdb has only the in-frame clones, and not every one. The sample has some 150,000 clones; 85% to 90% are singletons. The sample consisted of peripheral blood. The receptors were gathered from an elderly woman in a cohort sampled during active or convalescent COVID-19. Each CDR3 is given with its conserved first and last residue. The D gene is left open where the match is weak. Where a row states a size, it is once, few, many or the class of an expanded clone; other rows omit it.

D	J	size	V	CDR3	DNA
.	TRBJ2-1	once	TRBV7-2	CASSLATRGLVYNEQFF	TGTGCCAGCAGCTTAGCCACCCGCGGGCTAGTCTACAATGAGCAGTTCTTC
TRBD2	TRBJ2-3	.	TRBV5-4	CASSFLAGRGTDTQYF	TGTGCCAGCAGCTTTCTAGCGGGGAGAGGCACAGATACGCAGTATTTT
.	TRBJ1-1	.	TRBV27	CASSPQVETEAFF	TGTGCCAGCAGTCCCCAAGTAGAGACTGAAGCTTTCTTT
TRBD1	TRBJ1-2	.	TRBV24-1	CATSDSDRANYGYTF	TGTGCCACCAGTGATTCAGACAGGGCGAACTATGGCTACACCTTC
.	TRBJ2-3	.	TRBV3-1/TRBV3-2	CASSQAGTWWADTQYF	TGTGCCAGCAGCCAAGCCGGGACTTGGTGGGCAGATACGCAGTATTTT
.	TRBJ1-1	.	TRBV30	CAWNPPGAYTEAFF	TGTGCCTGGAATCCCCCAGGGGCCTACACTGAAGCTTTCTTT
.	TRBJ1-2	.	TRBV25-1	CASSVWGEGQNANYGYTF	TGTGCCAGCAGTGTGTGGGGGGAGGGACAAAATGCTAACTATGGCTACACCTTC
TRBD1	TRBJ1-4	once	TRBV5-1	CASSFTGGINEKLFF	TGCGCCAGCAGCTTTACAGGGGGCATTAATGAAAAACTGTTTTTT
.	TRBJ1-2	.	TRBV19	CASRDGGNYGYTF	TGTGCCAGTAGGGACGGAGGTAACTATGGCTACACCTTC
.	TRBJ1-1	few	TRBV30	CAWSVTGLSGAFF	TGTGCCTGGAGCGTCACAGGGTTGTCTGGAGCTTTCTTT
TRBD2	TRBJ2-3	.	TRBV5-4	CASSLRLAQSTDTQYF	TGTGCCAGCAGCTTGCGACTAGCCCAGAGCACAGATACGCAGTATTTT
.	TRBJ1-1	.	TRBV6-4	CASRAGWTEAFF	TGTGCCAGCAGAGCAGGGTGGACTGAAGCTTTCTTT
.	TRBJ2-7	.	TRBV5-1	CASSTREQGFGEQYF	TGCGCCAGCAGCACCCGGGAGCAGGGATTCGGCGAGCAGTACTTC
TRBD2	TRBJ2-1	.	TRBV11-3	CASSYWEGWAHEQFF	TGTGCCAGCAGCTACTGGGAGGGATGGGCCCATGAGCAGTTCTTC
TRBD1	TRBJ1-6	.	TRBV6-6	CASRVQGDSPLHF	TGTGCCAGCAGAGTGCAGGGGGATTCACCCCTCCACTTT
TRBD1	TRBJ2-1	once	TRBV5-4	CASSLDRGASYNEQFF	TGTGCCAGCAGCTTGGACAGGGGGGCCTCCTACAATGAGCAGTTCTTC
TRBD1	TRBJ2-5	.	TRBV5-6	CASSLYRGSYETQYF	TGTGCCAGCAGCTTATACAGGGGTAGTTACGAGACCCAGTACTTC
.	TRBJ1-2	.	TRBV4-2	CASSQGPLGRGYTF	TGTGCCAGCAGCCAAGGGCCCTTGGGGAGGGGCTACACCTTC
TRBD1	TRBJ1-5	.	TRBV18	CASSLNQAGGSQPQHF	TGTGCCAGCTCTCTAAACCAGGCAGGGGGCAGTCAGCCCCAGCATTTT
.	TRBJ1-4	.	TRBV29-1	CSVGGGGGLNEKLFF	TGCAGCGTTGGGGGTGGGGGCGGCCTTAATGAAAAACTGTTTTTT
.	TRBJ2-1	.	TRBV24-1	CATRGVGRNEQFF	TGTGCCACCAGGGGAGTTGGTAGGAATGAGCAGTTCTTC
TRBD2	TRBJ2-3	once	TRBV4-3	CASSPRASGGFTDTQYF	TGCGCCAGCAGCCCGAGGGCTAGCGGGGGATTCACAGATACGCAGTATTTT
TRBD1	TRBJ1-5	.	TRBV6-6	CASSYSGQGYNQPQHF	TGTGCCAGCAGTTACTCGGGACAGGGGTACAATCAGCCCCAGCATTTT
TRBD1	TRBJ1-1	.	TRBV5-1	CASTAGGNTEAFF	TGCGCCAGCACCGCAGGGGGGAACACTGAAGCTTTCTTT
TRBD1	TRBJ1-3	.	TRBV27	CASSFRGNSGNTIYF	TGTGCCAGCAGCTTCAGGGGGAACTCTGGAAACACCATATATTTT
.	TRBJ2-2	.	TRBV7-7	CASSLGSGNTGELFF	TGTGCCAGCAGCTTAGGTAGCGGGAACACCGGGGAGCTGTTTTTT
.	TRBJ1-3	.	TRBV7-2	CASSTYPTGSGNTIYF	TGTGCCAGCAGCACATACCCGACGGGTTCTGGAAACACCATATATTTT
.	TRBJ1-1	once	TRBV10-3	CAITGEVNTEAFF	TGTGCCATCACGGGTGAGGTGAACACTGAAGCTTTCTTT
TRBD1	TRBJ1-1	.	TRBV5-1	CASSTWTGGTNTEAFF	TGCGCCAGCAGCACATGGACAGGGGGAACGAACACTGAAGCTTTCTTT
.	TRBJ2-3	.	TRBV7-8	CASSLTRPGDTQYF	TGTGCCAGCAGCTTAACCCGGCCAGGAGATACGCAGTATTTT
.	TRBJ2-1	few	TRBV11-2	CASSLVPQLNPAYNEQFF	TGTGCCAGCAGCTTAGTTCCTCAGTTGAACCCAGCCTACAATGAGCAGTTCTTC
.	TRBJ1-4	.	TRBV12-3/TRBV12-4	CASSTGPNEKLFF	TGTGCCAGCAGCACAGGGCCTAATGAAAAACTGTTTTTT